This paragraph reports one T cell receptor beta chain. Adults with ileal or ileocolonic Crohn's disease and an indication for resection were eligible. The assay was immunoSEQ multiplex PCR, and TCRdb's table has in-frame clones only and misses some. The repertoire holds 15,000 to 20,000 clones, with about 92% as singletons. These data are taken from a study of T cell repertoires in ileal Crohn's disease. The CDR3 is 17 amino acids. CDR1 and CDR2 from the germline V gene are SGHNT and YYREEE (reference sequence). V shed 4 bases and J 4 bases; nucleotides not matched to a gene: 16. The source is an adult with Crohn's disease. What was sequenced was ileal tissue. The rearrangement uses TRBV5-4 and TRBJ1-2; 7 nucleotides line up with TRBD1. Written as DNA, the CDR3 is TGTGCCAGCAGCCGAGGGACAGCCAGCCCCCTGGTCTATGGCTACACCTTC. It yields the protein CASSRGTASPLVYGYTF.